A selection of T cell receptor beta chains follows, all from one sample in a study of cytomegalovirus exposure and HLA in healthy donors. Measured with immunoSEQ multiplex PCR; TCRdb has only the in-frame clones, and not every one. The table lists about 130,000 clones, around 67% of them singletons. Material for sequencing was PBMCs. Receptor source: a man in his fifties or sixties in good health and CMV-seropositive. CDR3s include the opening cysteine and the closing phenylalanine or tryptophan. The D gene is left open where the match is weak. Rows give clone size only sometimes, using once, few, many, or a class for an expanded clone.

D,size,J,V,DNA,CDR3
-,-,TRBJ1-2,TRBV6-1,TGTGCCAGCAGTGAAGTTCTCAACTATGGCTACACCTTC,CASSEVLNYGYTF
TRBD1,-,TRBJ1-5,TRBV5-5,TGTGCCAGCAGTTATATAAACAGGGGTCAGCCCCAGCATTTT,CASSYINRGQPQHF
-,-,TRBJ1-2,TRBV30,TGTGCCTCCGGAGGTGAGCGGCGCTACACCTTC,CASGGERRYTF
TRBD2,-,TRBJ2-7,TRBV5-1,TGCGCCAGCAGCTTGCCCAAGACTAGCGGGGCACCCTACGAGCAGTACTTC,CASSLPKTSGAPYEQYF
TRBD2,-,TRBJ2-1,TRBV2,TGTGCCAGCAAATCGACTAGCGGGCCCCATGATGAGCAGTTCTTC,CASKSTSGPHDEQFF
TRBD2,-,TRBJ2-7,TRBV7-2,TGTGCCAGCAGCGTGAGCGGGGGACCCTACGAGCAGTACTTC,CASSVSGGPYEQYF
TRBD2,-,TRBJ2-1,TRBV2,TGTGCCAGCAGTGAAGCGAGGGAGGGGATTAACAATGAGCAGTTCTTC,CASSEAREGINNEQFF
-,once,TRBJ2-3,TRBV30,TGTGCCTGGAGACCCTGGGCGGGGGCAACAGATACGCAGTATTTT,CAWRPWAGATDTQYF
-,few,TRBJ1-1,TRBV5-6,TGTGCCAGCAGCTTGGGTTGGGCCCTGAACACTGAAGCTTTCTTT,CASSLGWALNTEAFF
TRBD2,-,TRBJ2-7,TRBV4-1,TGCGCCAGCAGCCAAGTCGATATGGGACTAGTACTACGGGAGCAGTACTTC,CASSQVDMGLVLREQYF
-,-,TRBJ1-5,TRBV30,TGTGCCTGGGACACCTCTAAGGGCAATCAGCCCCAGCATTTT,CAWDTSKGNQPQHF
-,-,TRBJ1-4,TRBV25-1,TGTGCCAGCAGTGATGTAGGCTCGGGACTGAGGGGTGAAAAACTGTTTTTT,CASSDVGSGLRGEKLFF
-,few,TRBJ2-3,TRBV30,TGTGCCTGGGACGGGGGGCCGGATACGCAGTATTTT,CAWDGGPDTQYF
-,-,TRBJ1-2,TRBV2,TGTGCCAGTAACAGGATCGGGTGGGACTATGGCTACACCTTC,CASNRIGWDYGYTF
-,-,TRBJ2-1,TRBV25-1,TGTGCCAGCAGTGCCCATGGGGGGTCTCACTACAATGAGCAGTTCTTC,CASSAHGGSHYNEQFF
TRBD1,-,TRBJ1-4,TRBV19,TGTGCCAGTAGTATCTGGGACAGTGGTGAAAAACTGTTTTTT,CASSIWDSGEKLFF
TRBD1,-,TRBJ1-3,TRBV4-1,TGCGCCAGCAGCCACAGGACAGGGTTCTTTTATGGAAACACCATATATTTT,CASSHRTGFFYGNTIYF
TRBD1,few,TRBJ1-1,TRBV5-1,TGCGCCAGCGGGACGGGACAGGGCCCAGAAGCTTTCTTT,CASGTGQGPEAFF
TRBD1,few,TRBJ1-1,TRBV2,TGTGCCAGCAGGATTGGACAGGGGGACACTGAAGCTTTCTTT,CASRIGQGDTEAFF
-,-,TRBJ2-3,TRBV2,TGTGCCAGCAAGCCCCGCAGGGGAGATACGCAGTATTTT,CASKPRRGDTQYF
TRBD2,few,TRBJ2-7,TRBV7-6,TGTGCCAGCAGCTTACGATCTAGCGGGACGAGCTCCTACGAGCAGTACTTC,CASSLRSSGTSSYEQYF
-,-,TRBJ2-1,TRBV19,TGTGCCAGTAGTATAATCGGGGAGCTGAAGTACAATGAGCAGTTCTTC,CASSIIGELKYNEQFF
-,few,TRBJ1-1,TRBV2,TGTGCCAGCAGTCAACAGGAGTGGGCTTTCTTT,CASSQQEWAFF
-,-,TRBJ1-1,TRBV19,TGTGCCAGTAGTATTCGGGACACTGAAGCTTTCTTT,CASSIRDTEAFF
TRBD1,-,TRBJ1-4,TRBV11-2,TGTGCCAGCAGCTCGCAGGGGGGCTCTAATGAAAAACTGTTTTTT,CASSSQGGSNEKLFF
TRBD1,-,TRBJ1-1,TRBV5-6,TGTGCCAGCAGCTTTTACATACAGGGGGAAACTGAAGCTTTCTTT,CASSFYIQGETEAFF
-,once,TRBJ1-1,TRBV7-2,TGTGCCAGCAGCTGGGGGCTAGGATCGCCGGATGGAGCTTTCTTT,CASSWGLGSPDGAFF
-,-,TRBJ2-5,TRBV2,TGTGCCAGCAGACCCTCGACAGGGAGGGAGACCCAGTACTTC,CASRPSTGRETQYF
-,-,TRBJ1-1,TRBV7-3,TGTGCCAGCAGCTTAACGTCGGTCACTGAAGCTTTCTTT,CASSLTSVTEAFF
-,-,TRBJ1-4,TRBV5-1,TGCGCCAGCACCCGGGGGGAGGGCGGTGAAAAACTGTTTTTT,CASTRGEGGEKLFF
-,-,TRBJ2-3,TRBV14,TGTGCCAGCAGCCCCCATCGACGACTGGACACAGATACGCAGTATTTT,CASSPHRRLDTDTQYF
TRBD1,-,TRBJ1-6,TRBV2,TGTGCCGGAAGGACAGGGGAGATGAGCTCACCCCTCCACTTT,CAGRTGEMSSPLHF
TRBD1,few,TRBJ1-5,TRBV7-9,TGTGCCAGCAGCTCCTGGACAGGGACCATCAATCAGCCCCAGCATTTT,CASSSWTGTINQPQHF
TRBD2,few,TRBJ2-3,TRBV14,TGTGCCAGCAGCCAGAGGACTAGCGGGGGGCGAGGAGATACGCAGTATTTT,CASSQRTSGGRGDTQYF
TRBD2,-,TRBJ2-5,TRBV10-2,TGCGCCAGCAGTGAGTCTTGGGGGGGAGAGACCCAGTACTTC,CASSESWGGETQYF
TRBD2,-,TRBJ2-3,TRBV5-3,TGTGCCAGAAGCTTTCGCGCCTTATTGAGCGGGGGTACAGATACGCAGTATTTT,CARSFRALLSGGTDTQYF